A selection of T cell receptor beta chains follows, all from one sample in a study of blood T cell repertoires in COVID-19. Method: immunoSEQ multiplex PCR; TCRdb's copy keeps in-frame clones and lacks some. The repertoire consists of 150,000 to 250,000 clones, with roughly 80% occurring once and the leading ten covering under 7%. Sequenced: peripheral blood. Source of these receptors: a woman aged 35 to 49 with COVID-19, enrolled during active disease. Both conserved end residues are part of each CDR3. A D gene is named only where the DNA matches it firmly. Clone size is shown for a subset of rows, as once, few, many or a class of expanded clone.

size	V	D	J	DNA	CDR3
-	TRBV3-1/TRBV3-2	-	TRBJ1-5	TGTGCCAGCAGCAACTCCAAGGGGCCAAATCAGCCCCAGCATTTT	CASSNSKGPNQPQHF
-	TRBV2	-	TRBJ2-3	TGTGCCAGCAGTGCCGACTCTGATACGCAGTATTTT	CASSADSDTQYF
-	TRBV3-1/TRBV3-2	TRBD2	TRBJ2-5	TGTGCCAGCAGCTGGATAGCGGGCGGAGAGACCCAGTACTTC	CASSWIAGGETQYF
-	TRBV11-2	TRBD1	TRBJ2-5	TGTGCCAGCAGCATCTACAGGGGTGGACAAGAGACCCAGTACTTC	CASSIYRGGQETQYF
-	TRBV23-1	-	TRBJ1-2	TGCGCCAGCAGTCATGCCAAGGGGGGGAACTATGGCTACACCTTC	CASSHAKGGNYGYTF
few	TRBV25-1	-	TRBJ2-5	TGTGCCAGCAGTGACCGGGGGGCCGGAGAGACCCAGTACTTC	CASSDRGAGETQYF
-	TRBV7-9	TRBD1	TRBJ2-1	TGTGCCAGCAGCTTAGGCAAAGGACAGGGGTTCAATGAGCAGTTCTTC	CASSLGKGQGFNEQFF
-	TRBV7-9	TRBD2	TRBJ2-7	TGTGCCAGCAGCCCTAGCGGGGGGGTACACGAGCAGTACTTC	CASSPSGGVHEQYF
-	TRBV27	TRBD1	TRBJ1-2	TGTGCCAGCAGTCGAGGACAGGGCAGGTGGGACTATGGCTACACCTTC	CASSRGQGRWDYGYTF
few	TRBV2	-	TRBJ2-7	TGTGCCAGCAGCACAGGGCTCTACGAGCAGTACTTC	CASSTGLYEQYF
few	TRBV29-1	TRBD2	TRBJ2-3	TGCAGCCTAAGGAAGCCGGGACTAGCGGGGATAACCTCATCCACAGATACGCAGTATTTT	CSLRKPGLAGITSSTDTQYF
once	TRBV19	-	TRBJ2-5	TGTGCCAGTAGTAGGAGTAAAGAGACCCAGTACTTC	CASSRSKETQYF
-	TRBV12-3/TRBV12-4	-	TRBJ1-2	TGTGCCAGCAGACGGGGGGGGCGGAGACTTTACACCTTC	CASRRGGRRLYTF
-	TRBV19	TRBD2	TRBJ2-1	TGTGCCAGTACCATTAGCGGGAGGGCCAATGAGCAGTTCTTC	CASTISGRANEQFF
-	TRBV4-1	-	TRBJ1-2	TGCGCCAGCAGCCTAAACCAGGGGCAGACCTATGGCTACACCTTC	CASSLNQGQTYGYTF
-	TRBV4-3	TRBD2	TRBJ2-1	TGCGCCAGCAGCCAGGTCGCTAGCGGGGATCACAATGAGCAGTTCTTC	CASSQVASGDHNEQFF
-	TRBV4-2	TRBD1	TRBJ2-3	TGTGCCAGCAGCCAAGACGATTCGACGGGGACAGGGGTGGCAGATACGCAGTATTTT	CASSQDDSTGTGVADTQYF
-	TRBV6-1	TRBD1	TRBJ2-7	TGTGCCAGCAGTGAAGCGCTAGACAGGGGGAGTTTCCACGAGCAGTACTTC	CASSEALDRGSFHEQYF
-	TRBV27	TRBD1	TRBJ2-7	TGTGCCAGCAGTTTGCTCTCCTCAGGGGGCGAGTCCTACGAGCAGTACTTC	CASSLLSSGGESYEQYF
few	TRBV7-2	TRBD1	TRBJ1-2	TGTGCCAGCGCTCCTGACAGGGACTATGGCTACACCTTC	CASAPDRDYGYTF
once	TRBV15	-	TRBJ2-2	TGTGCCACCAGCAGCGGGGCCGGGGAGCTGTTTTTT	CATSSGAGELFF
-	TRBV30	-	TRBJ2-7	TGTGCCTGGAGTGTAACTGGACTGTCCTACGAGCAGTACTTC	CAWSVTGLSYEQYF
once	TRBV12-3/TRBV12-4	TRBD2	TRBJ2-5	TGTGCCAGCAGTATCACCGGGGGGCAGTACTTC	CASSITGGQYF
-	TRBV13	TRBD1	TRBJ1-2	TGTGCCAGCAGCTTAGGCACGACAGGGGCTTCGAATGGCTACACCTTC	CASSLGTTGASNGYTF
-	TRBV5-1	TRBD1	TRBJ2-2	TGCGCCAGCAGCCCTAGACAGGGGAACACCGGGGAGCTGTTTTTT	CASSPRQGNTGELFF
-	TRBV11-3	TRBD2	TRBJ2-1	TGTGCCAGCAGCTCGTTCCTAGCGGGCTACAATGAGCAGTTCTTC	CASSSFLAGYNEQFF
-	TRBV18	TRBD2	TRBJ2-7	TGTGCCAGCTCACCACCCAGCGGGGGGATCTCCTACGAGCAGTACTTC	CASSPPSGGISYEQYF
-	TRBV4-1	-	TRBJ2-2	TGCGCCAGCAGCCAAGATAAACTAGCGAACACCGGGGAGCTGTTTTTT	CASSQDKLANTGELFF
-	TRBV20-1	-	TRBJ2-1	TGCAGTGCTAGTCGGACTCACAATGAGCAGTTCTTC	CSASRTHNEQFF
-	TRBV5-6	TRBD2	TRBJ2-5	TGTGCCAGCAGCTGGGGACTAGCGGGAGGGCCGAGGCAAGAGACCCAGTACTTC	CASSWGLAGGPRQETQYF
-	TRBV7-9	TRBD1	TRBJ1-1	TGTGCCAGCAGCTTCGGGACAGGGACTCAGAAAGCTTTCTTT	CASSFGTGTQKAFF